The present entry profiles one TCR beta chain with its context. The sample belongs to a study of regulatory T cells in long-lasting Graves disease. Construction of TCR beta libraries relied on iRepertoire HTBI primers and on Arm-PCR targeting CDR3 regions. TCRdb fed the multiplex PCR reads into MiXCR, producing one record per CDR3 protein. The table lists hundreds of thousands of distinct CDR3 sequences, 15% to 20% of them singletons. Time point specified: newly diagnosed GD, antithyroid drugs for less than 3 months. After RNA was extracted from PBMCs, the TCR library was made from it. Trimming took 7 bases from V and 1 from J, leaving 17 bases between them. Germline CDR1 and CDR2: LNHDA and SQIVND (reference sequence). The CDR3 loop spans 15 amino acids. The data also belong to a second study, concerning T cells in Graves' hyperthyroidism and ophthalmopathy. That study adds: Patients aged 18 to 65 with hyperthyroidism were newly diagnosed, with duration under 2 months. Blood also held most thyroid clonotypes expanded beyond 0.001.

The receptor was isolated from a woman aged 25 to 39 with Graves disease. The sequenced sample was peripheral blood mononuclear cells (PBMCs), obtained at new diagnosis, from a patient treated with antithyroid drugs. The rearrangement links TRBV19 to TRBJ2-7, with D perhaps TRBD1 or TRBD2 (5 bases each). The CDR3 DNA reads TGTGCCAGTACCCAGAGGGACGGCCAATCCTACGAGCAGTACTTC. Translating it yields CASTQRDGQSYEQYF. The entire variable domain, with the rest obtained from reference TRBV19 and TRBJ2-7, is as follows: DGGITQSPKYLFRKEGQNVTLSCEQNLNHDAMYWYRQDPGQGLRLIYYSQIVNDFQKGDIAEGYSVSREKKESFPLTVTSAQKNPTAFYLCASTQRDGQSYEQYFGPGTRLTVT.